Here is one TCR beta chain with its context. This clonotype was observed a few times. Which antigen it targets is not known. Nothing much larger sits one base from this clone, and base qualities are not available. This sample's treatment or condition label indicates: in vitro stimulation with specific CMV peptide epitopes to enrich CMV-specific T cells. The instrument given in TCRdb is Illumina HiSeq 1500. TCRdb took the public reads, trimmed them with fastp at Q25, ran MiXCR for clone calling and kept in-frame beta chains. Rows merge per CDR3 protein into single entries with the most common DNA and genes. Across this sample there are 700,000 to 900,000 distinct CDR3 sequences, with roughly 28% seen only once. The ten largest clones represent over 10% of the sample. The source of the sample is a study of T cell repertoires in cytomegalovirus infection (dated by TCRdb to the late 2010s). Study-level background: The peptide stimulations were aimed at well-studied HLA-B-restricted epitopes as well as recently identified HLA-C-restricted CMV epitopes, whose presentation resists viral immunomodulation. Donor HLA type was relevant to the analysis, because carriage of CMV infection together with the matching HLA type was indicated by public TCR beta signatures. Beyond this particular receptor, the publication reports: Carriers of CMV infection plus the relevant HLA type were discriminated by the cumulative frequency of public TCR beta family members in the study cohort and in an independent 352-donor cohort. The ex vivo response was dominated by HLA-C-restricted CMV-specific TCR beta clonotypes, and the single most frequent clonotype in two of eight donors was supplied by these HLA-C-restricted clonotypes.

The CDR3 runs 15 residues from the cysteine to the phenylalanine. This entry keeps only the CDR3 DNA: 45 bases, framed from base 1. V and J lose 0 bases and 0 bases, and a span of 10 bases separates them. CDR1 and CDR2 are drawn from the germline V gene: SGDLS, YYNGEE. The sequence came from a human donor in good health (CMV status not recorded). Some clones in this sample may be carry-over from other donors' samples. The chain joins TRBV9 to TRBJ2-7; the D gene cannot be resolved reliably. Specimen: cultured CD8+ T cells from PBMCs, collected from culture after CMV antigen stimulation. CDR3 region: CASSVGSADSYEQYF. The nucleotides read TGTGCCAGCAGCGTAGGTAGTGCTGACTCCTACGAGCAGTACTTC.